This is a list of T cell receptor beta chains from one sample in a study of T cell repertoires in cytomegalovirus infection. TCRdb independently ran MiXCR on the reads; one entry per CDR3 protein. The sample holds about 740,000 distinct CDR3 sequences, roughly a third seen once. The sample consisted of PBMCs. These receptors were obtained from a human donor in good health (CMV status not recorded). Some clones in this sample may be carry-over from other donors' samples. CDR3s include the opening cysteine and the closing phenylalanine or tryptophan. The D gene is left open where the match is weak. A row's size may be missing; if present it is once, few, many or a size class.

J,size,D,V,CDR3,DNA
TRBJ2-1,few,TRBD1,TRBV11-2,CASRLDRGRNNEQFF,TGTGCCAGCAGGTTGGACAGGGGTCGCAACAATGAGCAGTTCTTC
TRBJ2-7,many,-,TRBV7-2,CASSPRGGLYEQYF,TGTGCCAGCAGTCCAAGGGGGGGCCTCTACGAGCAGTACTTC
TRBJ1-5,few,TRBD1,TRBV12-3/TRBV12-4,CASSFPAGGQPQHF,TGTGCCAGCAGTTTTCCGGCAGGGGGCCAGCCCCAGCATTTT
TRBJ2-7,-,TRBD1,TRBV5-1,CASSLKGGPSYEQYF,TGCGCCAGCAGCTTGAAAGGGGGCCCTTCCTACGAGCAGTACTTC
TRBJ1-5,-,-,TRBV4-1,CASSPTAQFNQPQHF,TGCGCCAGCAGCCCTACGGCACAGTTCAATCAGCCCCAGCATTTT
TRBJ2-7,few,-,TRBV7-2,CASSPDGPYEQYF,TGTGCCAGCAGCCCAGACGGTCCCTACGAGCAGTACTTC
TRBJ1-5,-,-,TRBV11-2,CASSPRQGRIYSNQPQHF,TGTGCCAGCAGCCCCCGTCAAGGCAGAATCTATAGCAATCAGCCCCAGCATTTT
TRBJ2-5,-,-,TRBV28,CASSSTEGQETQYF,TGTGCCAGCAGTTCAACAGAGGGCCAAGAGACCCAGTACTTC
TRBJ1-5,-,-,TRBV6-6,CASSYVASPYQPQHF,TGTGCCAGCAGTTATGTGGCCTCCCCTTATCAGCCCCAGCATTTT
TRBJ2-7,few,-,TRBV27,CASSLSVRAAYEQYF,TGTGCCAGCAGTTTATCGGTCAGGGCAGCCTACGAGCAGTACTTC
TRBJ1-1,-,-,TRBV27,CASREEGRTEAFF,TGTGCCAGCAGAGAAGAAGGGAGAACTGAAGCTTTCTTT
TRBJ1-5,-,-,TRBV2,CASVGSANQPQHF,TGTGCCAGCGTAGGTTCGGCCAATCAGCCCCAGCATTTT
TRBJ2-2,-,-,TRBV20-1,CSAARGNTGELFF,TGCAGTGCTGCGAGGGGGAACACCGGGGAGCTGTTTTTT
TRBJ1-6,-,-,TRBV6-1,CASSERDVAALHF,TGTGCCAGCAGTGAAAGGGACGTGGCTGCCCTCCACTTT
TRBJ1-1,few,-,TRBV5-1,CASSLRLTGQAGTEAFF,TGCGCCAGCAGCTTGAGGCTTACGGGCCAAGCGGGCACTGAAGCTTTCTTT
TRBJ2-2,-,-,TRBV24-1,CATSDSGTVRGELFF,TGTGCCACCAGTGATTCCGGGACTGTACGCGGGGAGCTGTTTTTT
TRBJ1-1,many,-,TRBV7-2,CASTKTRGQNTEAFF,TGTGCCAGCACCAAAACCAGGGGCCAGAACACTGAAGCTTTCTTT
TRBJ1-3,few,-,TRBV14,CASSQDIAGSLSGNTIYF,TGTGCCAGCAGCCAAGATATAGCAGGGAGCCTCTCTGGAAACACCATATATTTT
TRBJ2-5,few,-,TRBV7-9,CASSSQTQYF,TGTGCCAGCAGCTCCCAGACCCAGTACTTC
TRBJ2-1,-,-,TRBV6-8,CASSSITGGGPFEVNNEQFF,TGTGCCAGCAGTTCAATTACAGGGGGGGGGCCTTTTGAGGTAAACAATGAGCAGTTCTTC
TRBJ1-1,once,-,TRBV10-3,CAIKCGTHTEAFF,TGTGCCATCAAATGTGGCACTCACACTGAAGCTTTCTTT
TRBJ1-1,-,-,TRBV20-1,CSANSGRGTMNTEAFF,TGCAGTGCTAACAGCGGGAGAGGAACCATGAACACTGAAGCTTTCTTT
TRBJ2-7,-,TRBD2,TRBV6-2/TRBV6-3,CASSYSGASGRLQILSYEQYF,TGTGCCAGCAGTTACTCGGGAGCTAGCGGGAGGCTCCAAATTCTTTCCTACGAGCAGTACTTC
TRBJ2-1,-,-,TRBV7-9,CASSLALRGVAPTGEQFF,TGTGCCAGCAGCTTAGCCTTGAGAGGGGTCGCCCCCACCGGGGAGCAGTTCTTC
TRBJ2-1,-,-,TRBV12-3/TRBV12-4,CASSFPYNEQFF,TGTGCCAGCAGTTTTCCGTACAATGAGCAGTTCTTC
TRBJ2-1,few,-,TRBV11-2,CASSLGSGRGDNEQFF,TGTGCCAGCAGCTTAGGTAGTGGGAGGGGGGACAATGAGCAGTTCTTC
TRBJ2-7,-,-,TRBV7-1,CASSGVRGAQYEQYF,TGTGCCAGCAGCGGAGTGAGGGGGGCCCAATACGAGCAGTACTTC
TRBJ1-5,-,TRBD1,TRBV27,CASHPGQGDNQPQHF,TGTGCCAGCCATCCAGGACAGGGGGACAATCAGCCCCAGCATTTT
TRBJ1-6,-,-,TRBV6-5,CASTRSSYNSPLHF,TGTGCCAGCACGAGGAGCTCCTATAATTCACCCCTCCACTTT
TRBJ2-3,few,TRBD2,TRBV7-8,CASSLRLAGVIDTQYF,TGTGCCAGCAGCCTTAGACTAGCGGGAGTGATCGATACGCAGTATTTT
TRBJ2-1,-,-,TRBV12-3/TRBV12-4,CASMQSRNEQFF,TGTGCCAGCATGCAGAGCAGAAATGAGCAGTTCTTC
TRBJ1-3,-,-,TRBV7-2,CASSFSPPRVTGLENTIYF,TGTGCCAGCAGCTTTTCCCCCCCCAGAGTCACAGGGCTCGAAAACACCATATATTTT
TRBJ2-1,few,TRBD2,TRBV6-2/TRBV6-3,CASSARLAGGRRNEQFF,TGTGCCAGCAGTGCCCGACTAGCGGGAGGTCGCCGCAATGAGCAGTTCTTC
TRBJ1-6,many,-,TRBV7-2,CASSLFRNSPLHF,TGTGCCAGCAGCTTATTTCGTAATTCACCCCTCCACTTT
TRBJ2-2,-,TRBD1,TRBV6-5,CASRPTGFSAGELFF,TGTGCCAGCAGACCGACAGGGTTCAGTGCCGGGGAGCTGTTTTTT
TRBJ2-2,once,-,TRBV20-1,CSARGGYTGELFF,TGCAGTGCTAGAGGGGGATACACCGGGGAGCTGTTTTTT
TRBJ1-1,-,-,TRBV6-5,CASSGTVTEAFF,TGTGCCAGCAGTGGGACTGTCACTGAAGCTTTCTTT
TRBJ1-5,-,-,TRBV6-6,CASSYAAGGGNQPQHF,TGTGCCAGCAGTTACGCCGCGGGGGGAGGCAATCAGCCCCAGCATTTT
TRBJ1-1,-,-,TRBV7-9,CACSLWEYRVRFMNTEAFF,TGTGCGTGCAGCTTATGGGAGTACAGGGTGCGCTTCATGAACACTGAAGCTTTCTTT